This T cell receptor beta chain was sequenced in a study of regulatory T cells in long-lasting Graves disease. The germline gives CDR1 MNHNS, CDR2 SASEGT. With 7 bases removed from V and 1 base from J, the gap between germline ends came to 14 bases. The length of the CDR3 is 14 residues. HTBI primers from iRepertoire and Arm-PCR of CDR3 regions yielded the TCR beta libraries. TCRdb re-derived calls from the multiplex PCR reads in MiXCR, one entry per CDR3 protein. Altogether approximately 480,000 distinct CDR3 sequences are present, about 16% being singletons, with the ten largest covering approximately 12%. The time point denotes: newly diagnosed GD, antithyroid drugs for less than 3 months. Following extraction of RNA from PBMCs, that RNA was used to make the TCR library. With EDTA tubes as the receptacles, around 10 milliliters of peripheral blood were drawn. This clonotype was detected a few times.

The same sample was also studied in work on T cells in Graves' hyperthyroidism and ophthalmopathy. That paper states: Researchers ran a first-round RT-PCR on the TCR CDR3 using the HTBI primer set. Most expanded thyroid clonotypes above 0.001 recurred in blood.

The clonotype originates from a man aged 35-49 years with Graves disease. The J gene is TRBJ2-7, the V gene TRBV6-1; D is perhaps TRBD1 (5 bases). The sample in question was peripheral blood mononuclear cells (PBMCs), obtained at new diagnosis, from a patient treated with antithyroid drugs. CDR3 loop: CASNPRRDSYEQYF. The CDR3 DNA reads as TGTGCCAGCAACCCTCGCAGGGATTCCTACGAGCAGTACTTC.